This T cell receptor (beta chain) was found in a study of identical twins. A single record per CDR3 protein comes from TCRdb applying MiXCR to the 5' RACE reads. Of about 730,000 distinct CDR3 sequences detected, approximately 21% appear once; the ten largest clones hold more than 4%. Trimming left V 1 base short and J 2 bases short, with 9 bases between. The CDR3 extends over 14 amino acids. Germline CDR1 SGHVS, CDR2 FNYEAQ. These records were also assigned to another study, of T cells expressing NK-cell markers.

V and J are TRBV7-6 and TRBJ2-7, with D possibly TRBD1 on 6 matching bases. What was sequenced was PBMCs. The receptor comes from a woman under 30 in good health. The CDR3 here is CASSLVRDTYEQYF. The CDR3 DNA sequence: TGTGCCAGCAGCTTAGTAAGGGACACCTACGAGCAGTACTTC.